This T cell receptor beta chain was obtained from a study of CD8 T cells in Susac syndrome. Random hexamers served to reverse transcribe roughly 0.5 to 1 ug RNA. TCRdb reprocessed the immunoSEQ multiplex PCR reads via MiXCR and lists one record per CDR3 protein. The table lists approximately 220,000 distinct CDR3 sequences, roughly 94% of them singletons, with around 0.076% in the top ten. The CDR3 extends over 12 amino acids. With 1 base removed from V and 6 bases from J, the gap between germline ends came to 5 bases. The germline CDR1 and CDR2 sequences are LGHNT and FRNRAP. The chain has TRBV12-5 and TRBJ2-3; D unclear. The TCR comes from a human donor with multiple sclerosis. Sequencing was done on a sample of CD4+ T cells from PBMCs. The CDR3 DNA reads as TGTGCTAGTGGTTTGGATACGGATACGCAGTATTTT. Translated: CASGLDTDTQYF.